Below are 15 T cell receptor beta chains sequenced from a single sample in a study of technical replicates of blood from a few donors. Repertoires were generated with immunoSEQ multiplex PCR, while TCRdb's copy carries only in-frame clones and drops some. Among approximately 100,000 clones listed, 96% were seen once. Sequences were obtained from T cells isolated from PBMCs. Every receptor here comes from a human donor in good health.

The rearrangement joins TRBV23-1 to TRBJ1-2; weak D call: TRBD1 (5 bases). TRBV23-1 is an ORF, with its function uncertain. The V and J ends lost 2 bases and 6 bases respectively, with 16 bases between them. This CDR3 is built from 15 residues. CDR3 in amino acids: CASSQPGRGVNGYTF. CDR3 DNA sequence: TGCGCCAGCAGTCAACCGGGGCGGGGGGTTAATGGCTACACCTTC.

The rearrangement links TRBV9 to TRBJ2-1; TRBD1 is a possible D gene (7 bases). The V end was cut by 5 bases, the J end by 3 bases, with 18 bases between. The germline CDR1 and CDR2 sequences are SGDLS and YYNGEE. The CDR3 runs 16 residues. For the CDR3, the DNA is TGTGCCAGCAGTCTTGGGGGCAGGGGGGACTACAATGAGCAGTTCTTC. It translates to CASSLGGRGDYNEQFF.

The chain has TRBV5-5 and TRBJ1-1; D is uncertain. The CDR3 loop spans 15 amino acids. Germline CDR1 SGHKS, CDR2 YYEKEE (reference sequence). V was pared by 1 base and J by 7 bases, with 17 bases between. CDR3 sequence reads: CASSLPTYEQSEAFF. The DNA for the CDR3 is TGTGCCAGCAGCTTGCCGACATATGAACAGAGTGAAGCTTTCTTT.

The V and J genes are TRBV19 and TRBJ1-5, with a weak D call TRBD1 (6 bases). Deletions cut 2 bases from V and 0 bases from J, with 14 bases between. Germline-derived CDR1 and CDR2 are LNHDA and SQIVND (reference sequence). This CDR3 contains 17 residues. In DNA, the CDR3 is TGTGCCAGTAGTATATGGGGGAGGGGGGCTAGCAATCAGCCCCAGCATTTT. Protein sequence: CASSIWGRGASNQPQHF.

This chain connects TRBV2 to TRBJ1-5, with TRBD1 identical over 7 bases. CDR1 SNHLY and CDR2 FYNNEI come from the germline V gene. The junction had 4 bases not matched to a gene; V was cut back by 5 bases and J by 3 bases. The CDR3 covers 14 residues. The CDR3 nucleotides are TGTGCCAGCAGTCAAGACAGGGTCAATCAGCCCCAGCATTTT. The encoded protein is CASSQDRVNQPQHF.

The V gene is TRBV11-2, the J gene TRBJ1-2; 8 bases fit TRBD1. CDR1 and CDR2 (germline): SGHAT, FQNNGV. After removal of 5 bases from V and 5 bases from J, the junction contained 13 bases not matched to a gene. This CDR3 is 16 amino acids long. The CDR3 spells CASSELKGTGTYGYTF. The CDR3 DNA reads as TGTGCCAGCAGCGAACTGAAAGGGACAGGAACTTATGGCTACACCTTC.

The chain uses TRBV19 and TRBJ2-1, with a tentative D call TRBD2 (5 bases). The germline V and J ends were trimmed by 10 bases and 4 bases, with 11 bases remaining between them. This CDR3 spans 12 amino acids. Germline V CDR1 and CDR2: LNHDA, SQIVND (reference sequence). The CDR3 DNA follows: TGTGCCACGGGTGGGGAGTACAATGAGCAGTTCTTC. This sequence encodes CATGGEYNEQFF.

The chain combines TRBV11-2 with TRBJ2-1; 11 positions match TRBD1. There are 14 residues in the CDR3. Germline-derived CDR1 and CDR2 are SGHAT and FQNNGV. Trimming cost V 5 bases and J 4 bases; bases outside gene matches: 1. This chain's CDR3 is CASSGQGAYNEQFF. CDR3 nucleotide sequence: TGTGCCAGCAGCGGACAGGGGGCTTACAATGAGCAGTTCTTC. Combining the CDR3 with reference TRBV11-2 and TRBJ2-1 gives the whole variable domain EAGVAQSPRYKIIEKRQSVAFWCNPISGHATLYWYQQILGQGPKLLIQFQNNGVVDDSQLPKDRFSAERLKGVDSTLKIQPAKLEDSAVYLCASSGQGAYNEQFFGPGTRLTVL.

The rearrangement links TRBV4-2 to TRBJ2-1; a weak D match, TRBD1 (5 bases). Germline lookup yields CDR1 LGHNA and CDR2 YNFKEQ. V was pared by 1 base and J by 9 bases, with 13 bases between. The CDR3 is 14 amino acids. The CDR3 reads CASSQGLQDPEQFF. Here the CDR3 DNA reads TGTGCCAGCAGCCAAGGCCTACAGGACCCTGAGCAGTTCTTC.

This chain connects TRBV29-1 to TRBJ2-5; a possible D gene is TRBD2 (6 bases). V lost 7 bases and J lost 0, with 12 bases in between. Germline V CDR1 and CDR2: SQVTM, ANQGSEA. The CDR3 spans 13 residues. The CDR3 here is CSGAGSYQETQYF. CDR3 sequence (DNA): TGCAGCGGAGCGGGTTCGTACCAAGAGACCCAGTACTTC.

The chain is built from TRBV5-1 and TRBJ2-4; TRBD1 agrees at 10 bases. Trimming cost V 2 bases and J 8 bases; bases outside gene matches: 16. Germline V gives CDR1 SGHRS, CDR2 YFSETQ. This CDR3 is built from 18 residues. The CDR3 region has the DNA TGCGCCAGCAGCTTATCGTTTATCGCGGGACAGGGGAGGGACATTCAGTACTTC. Encoded protein: CASSLSFIAGQGRDIQYF.

The chain joins TRBV10-1 to TRBJ2-1; 9 bases match TRBD2. The CDR3 has 15 amino acids. CDR1 and CDR2 from the germline V gene are WNHNN and SYGVQD (reference sequence). J lost 7 bases, V lost 7 bases, and 11 bases had no gene match. CDR3 amino acids: CASTAGGPGWNEQFF. DNA for the CDR3: TGCGCCAGCACGGCGGGAGGGCCGGGGTGGAATGAGCAGTTCTTC.

J is TRBJ2-1 and V is TRBV20-1; no reliable D call. The CDR3 covers 11 residues. Germline V gene lookup returns CDR1 DFQATT and CDR2 SNEGSKA (reference sequence). Trimming took off 2 bases at V and 5 bases at J, with 4 bases between the two ends. The CDR3 bases are TGCAGTGCTAGACAGGACAATGAGCAGTTCTTC. Translating it yields CSARQDNEQFF.

The chain recombines TRBV6-5 with TRBJ2-7; 7 bases fit TRBD1. Germline CDR1 MNHEY, CDR2 SVGAGI. This CDR3 region has 14 residues. Trimming took 4 bases from V and 2 from J; bases not matched to a gene: 5. The CDR3 loop reads CASSSRQGTYEQYF. The CDR3 region has the DNA TGTGCCAGCAGTTCGCGACAGGGCACCTACGAGCAGTACTTC.

The chain recombines TRBV27 with TRBJ2-2; TRBD2 agrees at 7 bases. The V and J ends lost 9 bases and 1 base, in that order; junction bases with no gene match: 2. Germline lookup yields CDR1 MNHEY and CDR2 SMNVEV (reference sequence). The CDR3 spans 13 residues. The CDR3 DNA reads TGTGCCAGTTCGGGGGGGAACACCGGGGAGCTGTTTTTT. It specifies CASSGGNTGELFF.